These 13 T cell receptor beta chains came from one sample sequenced in a study of identifying expanded T cells in peripheral blood. Profiled with immunoSEQ multiplex PCR; TCRdb holds only in-frame clones, not every one. The sample records 100,000 to 150,000 clones, approximately 86% being singletons. The sequencing input was blood. The receptors come from a person aged 18 to 75 in good health.

The chain joins TRBV19 to TRBJ2-1; TRBD2 matches at 7 bases. Germline CDR1 is LNHDA and CDR2 is SQIVND (reference sequence). This CDR3 region has 17 residues. Trimming at V came to 1 base and at J to 6 bases, leaving 12 bases not matched to a gene. DNA for the CDR3: TGTGCCAGTAGTATAGGGGTCGGGGTAGCGGGTGCCAATGAGCAGTTCTTC. The encoded protein is CASSIGVGVAGANEQFF.

The chain links TRBV28 to TRBJ2-7, with D possibly called TRBD1 or TRBD2 (7 bases each). This CDR3 is 13 amino acids long. Trimming stripped 7 bases from V and 7 bases from J, with 17 bases between. Germline V gene lookup returns CDR1 MDHEN and CDR2 SYDVKM. The CDR3 loop is CASTSGGGGEQYF. The CDR3 bases are TGTGCCAGCACTTCAGGGGGAGGGGGAGAGCAGTACTTC.

This rearrangement joins TRBV7-3 to TRBJ2-3; 11 positions agree with TRBD2. Per the germline V gene, CDR1 is SGHTA and CDR2 is FQGTGA. The CDR3 loop spans 18 amino acids. The V gene end was trimmed by 5 bases and the J gene end by 7 bases; junction bases not matched to a gene: 17. The CDR3 spells CASSTYPPLAGAPHTQYF. The CDR3 nucleotides are TGTGCCAGCAGCACGTATCCCCCACTAGCGGGAGCGCCGCATACGCAGTATTTT.

V gene TRBV7-2 combines with J gene TRBJ1-1; maybe TRBD1 (6 bases). The CDR3 runs 14 residues. CDR1 SGHTA and CDR2 FQGNSA come from the germline V gene. The ends were cut back, 1 base at V and 7 bases at J, with 13 bases in the middle. The CDR3 protein is CASSLVTGSYEAFF. DNA for the CDR3: TGTGCCAGCAGCTTAGTAACAGGGTCGTATGAAGCTTTCTTT. Full variable domain (rest looked up from reference TRBV7-2 and TRBJ1-1): GAGVSQSPSNKVTEKGKDVELRCDPISGHTALYWYRQSLGQGLEFLIYFQGNSAPDKSGLPSDRFSAERTGGSVSTLTIQRTQQEDSAVYLCASSLVTGSYEAFFGQGTRLTVV.

V is TRBV7-9 and J is TRBJ1-1; no firm D call. Trimming removed 3 bases at V and 2 bases at J, with 16 bases between. The CDR3 loop spans 16 amino acids. CDR1 SEHNR and CDR2 FQNEAQ come from the germline V gene (reference sequence). This CDR3 reads CASSFISGSANTEAFF. The CDR3 DNA sequence: TGTGCCAGCAGCTTTATCTCGGGGTCGGCCAACACTGAAGCTTTCTTT. Looking up the rest from reference TRBV7-9 and TRBJ1-1 gives the full variable domain: DTGVSQNPRHKITKRGQNVTFRCDPISEHNRLYWYRQTLGQGPEFLTYFQNEAQLEKSRLLSDRFSAERPKGSFSTLEIQRTEQGDSAMYLCASSFISGSANTEAFFGQGTRLTVV.

The J gene is TRBJ1-2, the V gene TRBV2; TRBD1 matches 11 bases. The CDR3 sequence is 16 residues long. V lost 1 base to trimming and J lost 0 bases; unmatched junction nucleotides: 1. The germline CDR1 and CDR2 sequences are SNHLY and FYNNEI. This chain's CDR3 is CASSEGTGGPNYGYTF. The CDR3 nucleotides are TGTGCCAGCAGTGAAGGGACAGGGGGCCCTAACTATGGCTACACCTTC.

The CDR3 loop reads CASSPGARPDTQYF. CDR3 sequence (DNA): TGTGCCAGCAGCCCGGGGGCCCGCCCCGATACGCAGTATTTT. The chain carries TRBV9 and TRBJ2-3, with D perhaps being TRBD1 or TRBD2 (6 bases each). Germline V gene data show CDR1 as SGDLS and CDR2 as YYNGEE. V was cut by 4 bases and J by 6 bases, with 15 bases left in between. The CDR3 runs to 14 residues.

This rearrangement joins TRBV4-1 to TRBJ2-2; no clear D gene. CDR1 MGHRA and CDR2 YSYEKL come from the germline V gene. Trimming cost V 2 bases and J 1 base, with 11 bases left between them. The CDR3 is 16 residues long. The CDR3, as DNA: TGCGCCAGCAGCCAAAAATTTCAAAGGAACACCGGGGAGCTGTTTTTT. Translation gives CASSQKFQRNTGELFF.

The chain couples TRBV7-9 to TRBJ1-2, with TRBD1 identical over 7 bases. V dropped 2 bases and J dropped 7; count of bases not matched to a gene: 4. This CDR3 has 13 amino acids. The germline V gene encodes CDR1 SEHNR and CDR2 FQNEAQ (reference sequence). CDR3 sequence: CASSLTGAAGYTF. The CDR3 DNA reads as TGTGCCAGCAGCTTAACAGGGGCAGCTGGCTACACCTTC. The complete variable domain, with remaining parts taken from reference TRBV7-9 and TRBJ1-2, reads DTGVSQNPRHKITKRGQNVTFRCDPISEHNRLYWYRQTLGQGPEFLTYFQNEAQLEKSRLLSDRFSAERPKGSFSTLEIQRTEQGDSAMYLCASSLTGAAGYTFGSGTRLTVV.

V and J are TRBV11-1 and TRBJ2-1, with 10 bases lining up with TRBD1. CDR1 and CDR2 (germline): SGHAT, FQDESV (reference sequence). The CDR3 has 14 residues. After removal of 5 bases from V and 10 bases from J, the junction contained 8 bases not matched to a gene. The CDR3 coding sequence is TGTGCCAGCAGCCGGCCGGACAGGGGGGAAGAGCAGTTCTTC. Translating it yields CASSRPDRGEEQFF.

The V and J genes are TRBV11-3 and TRBJ1-1; D is unresolved. Per germline, CDR1 SGHNT and CDR2 YENEEA. The CDR3 is 12 amino acids. Trimming took 5 bases from V and 8 from J, leaving 12 bases between them. CDR3 sequence reads: CASSIGPLEAFF. CDR3 nucleotide sequence: TGTGCCAGCAGCATAGGGCCTTTAGAAGCTTTCTTT.

This chain joins TRBV28 and TRBJ2-1; the match to TRBD2 covers 8 bases. The CDR3 spans 15 residues. V gave up 5 bases and J gave up 4 bases; unmatched junction bases: 7. The germline gives CDR1 MDHEN, CDR2 SYDVKM. CDR3 region: CASSQAGERYNEQFF. Written as DNA, the CDR3 is TGTGCCAGCAGTCAAGCGGGAGAGCGATACAATGAGCAGTTCTTC.

The chain couples TRBV11-2 to TRBJ1-4; 10 positions match TRBD1. Looked up from germline, CDR1 is SGHAT and CDR2 is FQNNGV. V shed 5 bases and J 6 bases; nucleotides not matched to a gene: 6. This CDR3 contains 15 residues. The CDR3 DNA reads TGTGCCAGCAGCGGCCGGGGACAGGGGCATGAAAAACTGTTTTTT. Residues: CASSGRGQGHEKLFF.